The 30 T cell receptor beta chains below were found in one sample sequenced in a study of shared clonotypes between healthy human individuals. Generated by immunoSEQ multiplex PCR, the TCRdb table keeps only in-frame clones and is missing some. The sample has 2 million to 3 million clones; over 85% are singletons. Sequencing used naive CD4+ T cells from PBMCs. Noted subset: CD45RA+ positively selected. These TCRs come from a man aged 18 to 35 in good health. Some clones in this sample may be carry-over from other donors' samples.

The rearrangement uses TRBV6-5 and TRBJ2-5, with D tentatively TRBD1 (6 bases). Trimming removed 4 bases at V and 0 bases at J, with 15 bases between. This CDR3 is built from 16 residues. Per the germline V gene, CDR1 is MNHEY and CDR2 is SVGAGI. The CDR3 bases are TGTGCCAGCAGTTCCGACAGGACTTACTACCAAGAGACCCAGTACTTC. Its translation is CASSSDRTYYQETQYF.

The V gene is TRBV10-3, the J gene TRBJ2-5, with D uncertain. Germline CDR1 reads ENHRY; CDR2 reads SYGVKD. Trimming cost V 2 bases and J 2 bases, with 9 bases left between them. This CDR3 is built from 14 residues. This CDR3 reads CAISERTDQETQYF. The CDR3 DNA sequence: TGTGCCATCAGTGAGAGAACAGATCAAGAGACCCAGTACTTC.

The rearrangement links TRBV19 to TRBJ2-3; possibly TRBD2 for D (7 bases). Germline loops: CDR1 LNHDA, CDR2 SQIVND (reference sequence). Trimming left V 6 bases short and J 6 bases short, with 16 bases between. The CDR3 totals 14 residues. CDR3 bases: TGTGCCAGTAGGAGCGGGGACACCGCGGATACGCAGTATTTT. Amino acids: CASRSGDTADTQYF.

The genes are TRBV27 and TRBJ2-1; unclear D gene. The germline gives CDR1 MNHEY, CDR2 SMNVEV (reference sequence). CDR3 length: 12 residues. V was clipped by 6 bases and J by 7 bases, with 10 bases between them. The CDR3, as DNA: TGTGCCAGCAGACGCAGTAGGAATGAGCAGTTCTTC. Its translation: CASRRSRNEQFF.

V is TRBV6-6 and J is TRBJ1-1, with TRBD1 matching over 8 bases. Germline trimming cut 6 bases from V and 3 bases from J; bases unmatched to any gene: 9. The germline V gene encodes CDR1 MNHNY and CDR2 SVGAGI (reference sequence). This CDR3 has 15 residues. The CDR3 here is CASRKNRGSDTEAFF. Here the CDR3 DNA reads TGTGCCAGCAGGAAAAACAGGGGGTCAGACACTGAAGCTTTCTTT.

The rearrangement uses TRBV28 and TRBJ1-5; D not certain. V lost 6 bases and J 7 bases, leaving 16 bases between the germline ends. Looked up from germline, CDR1 is MDHEN and CDR2 is SYDVKM. This CDR3 region has 14 residues. CDR3 region: CASRGIGGIQPQHF. DNA for the CDR3: TGTGCCAGCAGGGGTATCGGAGGAATCCAGCCCCAGCATTTT.

This rearrangement joins TRBV7-2 to TRBJ2-1; D may be TRBD1 (6 bases). The germline CDR1 and CDR2 sequences are SGHTA and FQGNSA. V lost 5 bases, J lost 2 bases, and 10 bases lay in between. The CDR3 contains 14 residues. The CDR3 loop reads CASSTRQAYNEQFF. For the CDR3, the DNA is TGTGCCAGCAGCACGAGACAGGCCTACAATGAGCAGTTCTTC.

This clone was detected only a few times. The V call is TRBV28, the J call TRBJ1-4; 8 positions match TRBD1. The V gene end was trimmed by 4 bases and the J gene end by 8 bases; junction bases not matched to a gene: 6. The CDR3 length is 14 residues. The germline gives CDR1 MDHEN, CDR2 SYDVKM. CDR3 nucleotide sequence: TGTGCCAGCAGTTCCAGGGGGCTAGGGGAAAAACTGTTTTTT. It specifies CASSSRGLGEKLFF.

This rearrangement joins TRBV6-1 to TRBJ2-6, with a possible D match to TRBD1 (5 bases). Germline CDR1 is MNHNS and CDR2 is SASEGT. Trimming shortened V by 5 bases and J by 3 bases, and 8 bases separated the two germline ends. This CDR3 contains 14 residues. DNA of the CDR3: TGTGCCAGCAGTTTCAGGGTTGGGGCCAACGTCCTGACTTTC. This codes for CASSFRVGANVLTF.

V gene TRBV21-1 combines with J gene TRBJ2-4; the table gives TRBD1 as D, unverified against the DNA. TRBV21-1 is labeled a pseudogene. The CDR3 sequence is 16 residues long. The CDR3 DNA follows: TGTGCCAGCATCCAGAGACAGCGACTAGCCAAAAACATTCAGTACTTC. Encoded protein: CASIQRQRLAKNIQYF.

This clone was detected once. The chain uses TRBV19 and TRBJ2-4; 10 bases agree with TRBD1. In germline, CDR1 is LNHDA, CDR2 SQIVND (reference sequence). Trimming took 5 bases from V and 8 from J; bases not matched to a gene: 12. The CDR3 is 16 residues long. CDR3: CASSPPPGQGSDIQYF. The CDR3 DNA reads TGTGCCAGTAGTCCCCCCCCGGGACAGGGGTCGGACATTCAGTACTTC. Drawing the rest from reference TRBV19 and TRBJ2-4, the complete variable domain is DGGITQSPKYLFRKEGQNVTLSCEQNLNHDAMYWYRQDPGQGLRLIYYSQIVNDFQKGDIAEGYSVSREKKESFPLTVTSAQKNPTAFYLCASSPPPGQGSDIQYFGAGTRLSVL.

This chain uses TRBV27 with TRBJ1-5, with 10 bases lining up with TRBD1. The V gene's germline CDR1 is MNHEY and CDR2 SMNVEV (reference sequence). The CDR3 length is 20 residues. Trimming at V came to 0 bases and at J to 4 bases, leaving 15 bases not matched to a gene. Written as DNA, the CDR3 is TGTGCCAGCAGTTTATCCCGGACAGGGGGTAGCGCGGGACGGAATCAGCCCCAGCATTTT. The encoded protein is CASSLSRTGGSAGRNQPQHF.

The V gene is TRBV7-3, the J gene TRBJ2-2; TRBD2 agrees at 10 bases. The V and J ends lost 5 bases and 1 base, in that order; junction bases with no gene match: 16. The germline gives CDR1 SGHTA, CDR2 FQGTGA. The CDR3 is 20 amino acids. CDR3 DNA sequence: TGTGCCAGCAGCCAAAAGCTAGCGGGAGCAATGATGGGGAACACCGGGGAGCTGTTTTTT. Protein: CASSQKLAGAMMGNTGELFF. Combining the CDR3 with reference TRBV7-3 and TRBJ2-2 gives the whole variable domain GAGVSQTPSNKVTEKGKYVELRCDPISGHTALYWYRQSLGQGPEFLIYFQGTGAADDSGLPNDRFFAVRPEGSVSTLKIQRTERGDSAVYLCASSQKLAGAMMGNTGELFFGEGSRLTVL.

The V and J genes are TRBV4-1 and TRBJ1-5; 8 bases align to TRBD1. Germline assignment: CDR1 MGHRA and CDR2 YSYEKL. V shed 3 bases, J shed 10 bases, and the junction held 11 bases outside the gene matches. There are 15 residues in the CDR3. CDR3 residues: CASSQGGTGLYPQHF. CDR3 DNA: TGCGCCAGCAGCCAGGGCGGGACAGGTTTGTATCCCCAGCATTTT.

The rearrangement uses TRBV19 and TRBJ2-1; D is unresolved. Looked up from germline, CDR1 is LNHDA and CDR2 is SQIVND (reference sequence). The V gene lost 3 bases and the J gene lost 8 bases, with 8 bases spanning the gap. The CDR3 length is 12 residues. CDR3 protein: CASSMLRDEQFF. The CDR3 DNA reads as TGTGCCAGTAGTATGTTAAGGGATGAGCAGTTCTTC.

Only one count was recorded for this clone. The genes are TRBV5-6 and TRBJ2-5, with TRBD1 as a possible D gene (6 bases). Trimming took 10 bases from V and 0 from J, leaving 13 bases between them. Germline CDR1 reads SGHDT; CDR2 reads YYEEEE. The CDR3 sequence is 13 residues long. The CDR3 sequence: CAGSRTDQETQYF. In DNA, the CDR3 is TGTGCCGGATCCCGGACAGACCAAGAGACCCAGTACTTC. The variable domain in full, completed from reference TRBV5-6 and TRBJ2-5, reads DAGVTQSPTHLIKTRGQQVTLRCSPKSGHDTVSWYQQALGQGPQFIFQYYEEEERQRGNFPDRFSGHQFPNYSSELNVNALLLGDSALYLCAGSRTDQETQYFGPGTRLLVL.

The V and J genes are TRBV5-4 and TRBJ1-1, with D possibly TRBD1 on 6 matching bases. This CDR3 is built from 16 residues. Looked up from germline, CDR1 is SGHNT and CDR2 is YYREEE (reference sequence). V was pared by 4 bases and J by 1 base, with 17 bases between. The CDR3 spells CASSPSGGAKNTEAFF. The CDR3 DNA is TGTGCCAGCAGCCCATCTGGGGGGGCTAAGAACACTGAAGCTTTCTTT.

For the CDR3, the DNA is TGTGCCAGCAGTGATGGGCCCCTGAGGGAAGAGACCCAGTACTTC. Translated: CASSDGPLREETQYF. The chain combines TRBV6-1 with TRBJ2-5; weak D call: TRBD2 (5 bases). Germline V gene lookup returns CDR1 MNHNS and CDR2 SASEGT. V dropped 3 bases and J dropped 3 bases, with 14 bases sitting between them. The CDR3 extends over 15 amino acids.

The chain combines TRBV28 with TRBJ1-5, with a tentative D call TRBD1 (6 bases). The germline V gene has CDR1 MDHEN and CDR2 SYDVKM. The ends were cut back, 1 base at V and 2 bases at J, with 12 bases in the middle. The CDR3 contains 16 residues. The CDR3 here is CASSLLRGAGNQPQHF. CDR3 in DNA: TGTGCCAGCAGTTTATTAAGGGGGGCCGGCAATCAGCCCCAGCATTTT.

The chain combines TRBV5-1 with TRBJ1-5; D is perhaps TRBD1 (5 bases). In germline, CDR1 is SGHRS, CDR2 YFSETQ. The ends were cut back, 0 bases at V and 6 bases at J, with 13 bases in the middle. The CDR3 sequence is 15 residues long. The CDR3 is CASSLGAGRGQPQHF. As DNA, the CDR3 is TGCGCCAGCAGCTTGGGTGCAGGGAGAGGTCAGCCCCAGCATTTT. Full variable domain (outside the CDR3, taken from reference TRBV5-1 and TRBJ1-5): KAGVTQTPRYLIKTRGQQVTLSCSPISGHRSVSWYQQTPGQGLQFLFEYFSETQRNKGNFPGRFSGRQFSNSRSEMNVSTLELGDSALYLCASSLGAGRGQPQHFGDGTRLSIL.

Regarding this clone: At one end the junction does not follow the germline gene, possibly because of a read error. This chain connects TRBV5-8 to TRBJ1-5; a weak D match, TRBD1 (6 bases). Germline CDR1 reads SGHTS; CDR2 reads YDEGEE. The CDR3 consists of 14 residues. The CDR3 bases are TGTGCCAGCGGCTTGAGGGGGGGGTATCAGCCCCAGCATTTT. Translating gives CASGLRGGYQPQHF.

V is TRBV9 and J is TRBJ2-5; TRBD2 matches 10 bases. Germline CDR1 reads SGDLS; CDR2 reads YYNGEE. The junction had 4 bases not matched to a gene; V was cut back by 1 base and J by 1 base. The CDR3 has 16 residues. The CDR3 DNA follows: TGTGCCAGCAGCGTATCCCCTAGCGGGGGCCAAGAGACCCAGTACTTC. This codes for CASSVSPSGGQETQYF.

This chain joins TRBV7-7 and TRBJ2-7; 7 positions match TRBD1. Germline CDR1 reads SSHAT; CDR2 reads FNYEAQ (reference sequence). V lost 6 bases and J lost 7; bases outside the gene matches: 9. This CDR3 has 13 residues. CDR3 region: CASSPTGAWEQYF. CDR3 bases: TGTGCCAGCAGTCCCACAGGGGCCTGGGAGCAGTACTTC.

The gene calls are TRBV7-9 and TRBJ2-1, with 14 nucleotides matching TRBD2. The length of the CDR3 is 15 residues. After removal of 5 bases from V and 7 bases from J, the junction contained 4 bases not matched to a gene. The germline gives CDR1 SEHNR, CDR2 FQNEAQ (reference sequence). CDR3 amino acids: CASSRWTSGRNEQFF. For the CDR3, the DNA is TGTGCCAGCAGCCGTTGGACTAGCGGGAGGAATGAGCAGTTCTTC.

This chain joins TRBV27 and TRBJ2-1, with TRBD2 matching over 11 bases. The CDR3 is 15 amino acids. Trimming took 8 bases from V and 5 from J; bases not matched to a gene: 8. The V gene's germline CDR1 is MNHEY and CDR2 SMNVEV (reference sequence). The CDR3 DNA reads as TGTGCCAGCTTTCTTCTAGCGGGAGGTAACAATGAGCAGTTCTTC. Translation gives CASFLLAGGNNEQFF.

This chain uses TRBV6-1 with TRBJ1-1; no definite D call. V was clipped by 5 bases and J by 11 bases, with 18 bases between them. CDR1 and CDR2 from the germline V gene are MNHNS and SASEGT. The CDR3 is 13 residues long. The CDR3 DNA reads TGTGCCAGCAGTTTCTCGGGCCGCGAGGGTGCTTTCTTT. This sequence encodes CASSFSGREGAFF.

J is TRBJ1-4 and V is TRBV28; D is perhaps TRBD1 (6 bases). This CDR3 region has 14 residues. The ends were cut back, 6 bases at V and 10 bases at J, with 18 bases in the middle. Per the germline V gene, CDR1 is MDHEN and CDR2 is SYDVKM. The CDR3 bases are TGTGCCAGCAGCTCGACAGGTGGGCTGGGAAAACTGTTTTTT. Its translation: CASSSTGGLGKLFF.

The gene calls are TRBV6-4 and TRBJ1-2, with no clear D. Trimming took off 0 bases at V and 4 bases at J, with 12 bases between the two ends. This CDR3 spans 15 amino acids. CDR1 and CDR2 (germline): MRHNA, SNTAGT. The CDR3 loop is CASSDSSAGSYGYTF. The CDR3 bases are TGTGCCAGCAGTGACTCGAGTGCCGGAAGCTATGGCTACACCTTC.

On this clone itself: Other DNA sequences in the sample encode the same CDR3. The chain carries TRBV7-2 and TRBJ1-5, with a possible D match to TRBD1 (5 bases). The CDR3 spans 13 residues. The V gene lost 3 bases and the J gene lost 4 bases, with 7 bases spanning the gap. The germline gives CDR1 SGHTA, CDR2 FQGNSA. CDR3 sequence: CASSFQGNQPQHF. CDR3 nucleotides: TGTGCCAGCAGCTTTCAGGGAAATCAGCCCCAGCATTTT.

The genes are TRBV28 and TRBJ2-1, with 8 bases matching TRBD2. The CDR3 totals 15 residues. From germline, CDR1 is MDHEN and CDR2 SYDVKM. The V gene end was trimmed by 3 bases and the J gene end by 6 bases; junction bases not matched to a gene: 7. In nucleotides, the CDR3 is TGTGCCAGCAGTTTTGCGGGAGGTGGGACCAATGAGCAGTTCTTC. Translated: CASSFAGGGTNEQFF.